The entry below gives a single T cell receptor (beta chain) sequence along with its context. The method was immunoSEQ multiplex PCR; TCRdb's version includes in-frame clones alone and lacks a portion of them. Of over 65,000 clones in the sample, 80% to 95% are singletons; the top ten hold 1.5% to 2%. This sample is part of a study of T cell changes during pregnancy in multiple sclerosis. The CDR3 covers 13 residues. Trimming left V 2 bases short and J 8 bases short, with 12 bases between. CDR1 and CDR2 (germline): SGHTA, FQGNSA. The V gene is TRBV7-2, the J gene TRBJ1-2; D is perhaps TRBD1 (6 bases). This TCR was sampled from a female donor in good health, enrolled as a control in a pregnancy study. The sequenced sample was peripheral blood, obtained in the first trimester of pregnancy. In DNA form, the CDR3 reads TGTGCCAGCAGCTTACAGGGGAATCAGGGCTACACCTTC. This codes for CASSLQGNQGYTF. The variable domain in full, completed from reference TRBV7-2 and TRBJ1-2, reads GAGVSQSPSNKVTEKGKDVELRCDPISGHTALYWYRQSLGQGLEFLIYFQGNSAPDKSGLPSDRFSAERTGGSVSTLTIQRTQQEDSAVYLCASSLQGNQGYTFGSGTRLTVV.